The following is a T cell receptor delta chain sequence with its context. Its cognate antigen is unknown. After alphabeta T cell depletion, CD3+ Vdelta1+ Vdelta2- thymocytes were sorted. The data originate from a study of Vδ1+ human thymocytes. Study outcomes and limitations: Unlike peripheral blood Vdelta1+ controls, thymic delta-chain sequences included around 21% Vdelta2 and few Vdelta3. In the thymus, TRG and TRD repertoires looked highly polyclonal with Gaussian CDR3 lengths.

RNA was extracted from the cells and then reverse transcribed. Pooled V-gene forward primers with one constant-region reverse primer generated the CDR3 amplicons by multiplex PCR. TCRdb re-called clones from the multiplex PCR reads via CATT. The table has more than 50,000 delta-chain clones, more than 15% seen once. CDR1 and CDR2 (germline): TSWWSYY, QGS. The CDR3 has 21 residues. V gave up 4 bases and J gave up 3 bases; unmatched junction bases: 22. Material for sequencing was Vdelta1+ gamma-delta thymocytes from the thymus. The subset here: FACS-sorted CD3+ TCRalphabeta- TCRVdelta1+ TCRVdelta2- thymocytes. The TCR was taken from a boy less than two years old who had congenital heart surgery. The J gene is TRDJ1, the V gene TRDV1; 11 nucleotides align to TRDD3. The CDR3 reads CALGVPLAGGYLKGPPDKLIF. The CDR3 DNA reads TGTGCTCTTGGGGTCCCTTTGGCTGGGGGATACTTAAAAGGTCCACCCGATAAACTCATCTTT.